This passage covers 28 T cell receptor beta chains from one sample sequenced in a study of shared T cell receptors in the human thymus. The repertoire was sequenced with immunoSEQ multiplex PCR; TCRdb's copy has only in-frame clones and lacks some. The data show under 850,000 clones, 88% seen once. A further study also used this sample, focusing on human thymus T cells.

Material for sequencing was thymocytes. The source of these receptors is a boy under three years old with a congenital heart defect.

The V gene is TRBV10-3, the J gene TRBJ2-7; 12 nucleotides agree with TRBD2. The J segment lost 6 bases and the V segment lost 8 bases, leaving 20 bases of the junction unmatched. This CDR3 comprises 18 residues. CDR1 ENHRY and CDR2 SYGVKD come from the germline V gene. The CDR3 sequence: CAIGGQGMRTSGIGEQYF. CDR3 sequence (DNA): TGTGCCATCGGGGGACAGGGAATGAGGACTAGCGGGATAGGCGAGCAGTACTTC.

This chain uses TRBV6-4 with TRBJ2-4; 10 nucleotides match TRBD1. After removal of 6 bases from V and 4 bases from J, the junction contained 6 bases not matched to a gene. The CDR3 has 15 residues. The germline V gene has CDR1 MRHNA and CDR2 SNTAGT. For the CDR3, the DNA is TGTGCCAGCAGCCCGGGACAGGGGACTAAAAACATTCAGTACTTC. Amino acid sequence: CASSPGQGTKNIQYF.

This clone has only one observation. This chain connects TRBV13 to TRBJ2-1; TRBD1 is a possible D gene (5 bases). The CDR3 length is 17 residues. Germline-derived CDR1 and CDR2 are PRHDT and FYEKMQ (reference sequence). The V end was cut by 1 base, the J end by 5 bases, with 18 bases between. This chain's CDR3 is CASSLEWGGIDHNEQFF. The CDR3 DNA reads as TGTGCCAGCAGCTTAGAATGGGGCGGAATCGACCACAATGAGCAGTTCTTC.

This chain uses TRBV12-5 with TRBJ2-3; 7 nucleotides match TRBD1. This CDR3 has 15 amino acids. V was clipped by 3 bases and J by 2 bases; unmatched bases: 5. Germline CDR1 and CDR2: LGHNT and FRNRAP. This CDR3 reads CASGFSGGDTDTQYF. DNA of the CDR3: TGTGCTAGTGGTTTCTCAGGGGGAGACACAGATACGCAGTATTTT.

V usage is TRBV9 and J usage is TRBJ1-1; D may be TRBD1 (5 bases). V dropped 0 bases and J dropped 2 bases, with 8 bases sitting between them. The CDR3 extends over 14 amino acids. Per germline, CDR1 SGDLS and CDR2 YYNGEE. CDR3 residues: CASSVDGQNTEAFF. The DNA for the CDR3 is TGTGCCAGCAGCGTAGACGGACAAAACACTGAAGCTTTCTTT.

The chain links TRBV27 to TRBJ2-1; TRBD2 agrees at 8 bases. The CDR3 contains 14 residues. V lost 5 bases to trimming and J lost 9 bases; unmatched junction nucleotides: 9. Germline values: CDR1 MNHEY, CDR2 SMNVEV (reference sequence). CDR3 bases: TGTGCCAGCAGTCTCGGACTAGCCCGGACTGAGCAGTTCTTC. This gives the protein CASSLGLARTEQFF.

J is TRBJ2-2 and V is TRBV7-9; the match to TRBD2 covers 9 bases. This CDR3 contains 17 residues. V was clipped by 5 bases and J by 7 bases; unmatched bases: 14. Germline loops: CDR1 SEHNR, CDR2 FQNEAQ (reference sequence). The CDR3 region has the DNA TGTGCCAGCAGCCCATCGGCGGGAGGGAGGTTCCACGGGGAGCTGTTTTTT. This gives the protein CASSPSAGGRFHGELFF.

The rearrangement uses TRBV28 and TRBJ2-7; D unresolved. The V and J ends lost 7 bases and 0 bases respectively, with 22 bases between them. Germline V gene lookup returns CDR1 MDHEN and CDR2 SYDVKM. The CDR3 contains 17 residues. In DNA form, the CDR3 reads TGTGCCAGCATCCCCCGTTTGTTTCTACACAGCTCCTACGAGCAGTACTTC. Residues: CASIPRLFLHSSYEQYF.

This clone was picked up one time. V is TRBV5-8 and J is TRBJ2-1; 10 nucleotides agree with TRBD2. Germline V gene data show CDR1 as SGHTS and CDR2 as YDEGEE. Trimming at V came to 1 base and at J to 7 bases, leaving 5 bases not matched to a gene. CDR3 length: 15 residues. CDR3 loop: CASSLTSGMVNEQFF. CDR3 nucleotides: TGTGCCAGCAGCTTGACTAGCGGGATGGTAAATGAGCAGTTCTTC.

The V and J genes are TRBV28 and TRBJ2-7, with D possibly matching TRBD2 (6 bases). V lost 2 bases and J 6 bases, leaving 17 bases between the germline ends. Germline assignment: CDR1 MDHEN and CDR2 SYDVKM. This CDR3 has 15 residues. DNA for the CDR3: TGTGCCAGCAGTTTAGGGCACCCGGGAGCCAGCGAGCAGTACTTC. Translated: CASSLGHPGASEQYF.

A few counts support this clone. The rearrangement joins TRBV11-2 to TRBJ2-1; 7 positions match TRBD2. The CDR3 sequence is 16 residues long. With 5 bases clipped from V and 8 bases from J, the junction kept 15 bases outside the gene matches. Germline loops: CDR1 SGHAT, CDR2 FQNNGV. In nucleotides, the CDR3 is TGTGCCAGCAGCCCCTTATGGGAGGGCTCAGGCGATGAGCAGTTCTTC. Protein: CASSPLWEGSGDEQFF.

The chain combines TRBV11-3 with TRBJ2-1; TRBD2 aligns across 10 bases. The CDR3 contains 15 residues. Germline-derived CDR1 and CDR2 are SGHNT and YENEEA. The junction had 6 bases not matched to a gene; V was cut back by 5 bases and J by 5 bases. The CDR3 coding sequence is TGTGCCAGCAGCCACGGACTAGCGGTTGACAATGAGCAGTTCTTC. This sequence encodes CASSHGLAVDNEQFF.

The chain links TRBV7-2 to TRBJ1-5, with 7 bases matching TRBD1. The CDR3 is made up of 15 amino acids. After removal of 3 bases from V and 5 bases from J, the junction contained 7 bases not matched to a gene. CDR1 and CDR2 (germline): SGHTA, FQGNSA. The CDR3 is CASSFRTGLHQPQHF. In nucleotides, the CDR3 is TGTGCCAGCAGCTTTAGGACAGGCCTACATCAGCCCCAGCATTTT.

This clone was seen a few times. The chain recombines TRBV28 with TRBJ2-3; 11 nucleotides line up with TRBD2. V was pared by 5 bases and J by 2 bases, with 12 bases of the junction left unmatched. This CDR3 contains 18 residues. From germline, CDR1 is MDHEN and CDR2 SYDVKM. The CDR3 DNA is TGTGCCAGCAGTGCCCCCACTAGCGGGAGCGAGGACACAGATACGCAGTATTTT. The encoded protein is CASSAPTSGSEDTDTQYF.

This chain links TRBV28 with TRBJ2-7; 10 positions agree with TRBD2. CDR1 is MDHEN and CDR2 is SYDVKM in the germline V gene. This CDR3 contains 21 residues. J lost 2 bases, V lost 6 bases, and 25 bases had no gene match. The CDR3: CASRRVPLTGTSARETYEQYF. In DNA, the CDR3 is TGTGCCAGCAGGAGGGTCCCCTTGACCGGGACTAGCGCGAGGGAAACCTACGAGCAGTACTTC.

The chain joins TRBV4-1 to TRBJ2-7; TRBD2 matches at 7 bases. CDR3 length equals 14 residues. CDR1 and CDR2 (germline): MGHRA, YSYEKL. Losses at the gene ends were 1 base for V and 4 bases for J; bases not matched to a gene: 4. The chain's CDR3 is CASSQGPSGYEQYF. The DNA of the CDR3 is TGCGCCAGCAGCCAAGGGCCTAGCGGATACGAGCAGTACTTC.

For the CDR3, the DNA is TGCGCCAGCAGCCAGGATCTCAGGGTGAACACTGAAGCTTTCTTT. Translating gives CASSQDLRVNTEAFF. This chain links TRBV4-3 with TRBJ1-1; D is possibly TRBD1 (5 bases). Trimming cost V 3 bases and J 0 bases, with 11 bases left between them. The germline V gene encodes CDR1 LGHNA and CDR2 YSLEER. This CDR3 contains 15 residues.

This chain connects TRBV11-2 to TRBJ2-5; D gene ambiguous. Germline loops: CDR1 SGHAT, CDR2 FQNNGV. The V gene lost 2 bases and the J gene lost 5 bases, with 6 bases spanning the gap. This CDR3 is built from 12 residues. As DNA, the CDR3 is TGTGCCAGCAGCTTATTTCCGGAGACCCAGTACTTC. Encoded protein: CASSLFPETQYF.

The V gene is TRBV4-3, the J gene TRBJ2-2; 8 bases agree with TRBD1. The V gene end was trimmed by 1 base and the J gene end by 5 bases; junction bases not matched to a gene: 9. This CDR3 is 17 amino acids long. CDR1 is LGHNA, CDR2 YSLEER, per germline. This CDR3 is CASSQARRQGRTGELFF. In DNA, the CDR3 is TGCGCCAGCAGCCAAGCCCGAAGACAGGGGAGAACCGGGGAGCTGTTTTTT.

The chain is built from TRBV7-4 and TRBJ2-5; 9 bases map to TRBD2. This CDR3 has 15 amino acids. V was pared by 4 bases and J by 2 bases, with 5 bases of the junction left unmatched. The germline V gene has CDR1 SGHVT and CDR2 SQSDAQ. CDR3 coding DNA: TGTGCCAGCAGCTCCCGGACTAGCGAACAAGAGACCCAGTACTTC. Translation: CASSSRTSEQETQYF.

This chain uses TRBV27 with TRBJ2-7, with 7 bases that match TRBD2. This CDR3 is built from 15 residues. V lost 1 base and J lost 0; bases outside the gene matches: 3. Germline assignment: CDR1 MNHEY and CDR2 SMNVEV (reference sequence). The CDR3: CASSLWGGRSYEQYF. CDR3 DNA sequence: TGTGCCAGCAGTTTATGGGGAGGGCGCTCCTACGAGCAGTACTTC.

The chain carries TRBV7-6 and TRBJ2-3; no clear D gene. V gave up 2 bases and J gave up 4 bases, with 4 bases separating them. Per germline, CDR1 SGHVS and CDR2 FNYEAQ. The CDR3 length is 12 residues. The CDR3 DNA reads as TGTGCCAGCAGCTTATATCCAGATACGCAGTATTTT. Translation: CASSLYPDTQYF. The variable domain in full, with the rest retrieved from reference TRBV7-6 and TRBJ2-3, is GAGVSQSPRYKVTKRGQDVALRCDPISGHVSLYWYRQALGQGPEFLTYFNYEAQQDKSGLPNDRFSAERPEGSISTLTIQRTEQRDSAMYRCASSLYPDTQYFGPGTRLTVL.

CDR3 residues: CASRPFRQVGDYEQYF. Here the CDR3 DNA reads TGTGCCAGCAGGCCCTTCCGACAGGTTGGGGACTACGAGCAGTACTTC. V usage is TRBV27 and J usage is TRBJ2-7; possible D gene TRBD1, 6 bases. Germline V gene data show CDR1 as MNHEY and CDR2 as SMNVEV (reference sequence). V lost 6 bases to trimming and J lost 3 bases, with 21 bases between them. CDR3 size: 16 residues.

The rearrangement uses TRBV11-2 and TRBJ2-2, with 7 bases that match TRBD2. Germline assignment: CDR1 SGHAT and CDR2 FQNNGV. This CDR3 contains 16 residues. The ends lost 0 bases at V and 4 bases at J; junction bases unmatched: 5. CDR3 protein: CASSLEMRESTGELFF. CDR3 DNA sequence: TGTGCCAGCAGCTTAGAGATGCGGGAGTCCACCGGGGAGCTGTTTTTT.

The gene calls are TRBV10-3 and TRBJ2-1; D gene ambiguous. Per germline, CDR1 ENHRY and CDR2 SYGVKD. The CDR3 has 14 residues. V was pared by 10 bases and J by 8 bases, with 21 bases between. The CDR3 nucleotides are TGTGCCAGTACAACTCCTAGTACCCCCCATGAGCAGTTCTTC. This sequence encodes CASTTPSTPHEQFF.

The V call is TRBV23-1, the J call TRBJ2-7, with TRBD1 matching 9 bases. TRBV23-1 qualifies as an ORF whose function is uncertain. The junction had 4 bases not matched to a gene; V was cut back by 8 bases and J by 2 bases. This CDR3 comprises 13 residues. The CDR3 loop is CASSTGGTYEQYF. The CDR3 DNA is TGCGCCAGCTCGACAGGGGGGACCTACGAGCAGTACTTC.

The chain is built from TRBV11-2 and TRBJ2-1; 14 bases are a match to TRBD2. The V segment lost 5 bases and the J segment 8 bases; nucleotides outside the gene matches: 8. CDR1 is SGHAT, CDR2 FQNNGV, per germline. CDR3 length equals 16 residues. The CDR3 here is CASSQTSGRAGDEQFF. The CDR3 DNA reads as TGTGCCAGCAGCCAGACTAGCGGGAGGGCCGGGGATGAGCAGTTCTTC.

The genes are TRBV1 and TRBJ2-1; no DNA check was done on the table's D call, TRBD2. TRBV1 is described as a pseudogene. The length of the CDR3 is 16 residues. As DNA, the CDR3 is TGCACCAGCAGCCGAAAAAAACTGGTTTACTACAATGGGCAGTTCTTC. It codes for CTSSRKKLVYYNGQFF.